Below are 6 T cell receptor beta chains sequenced from a single sample in a study of blood T cells in healthy people across ages. Combining a sample-barcoded 5' primer with a J-beta primer mix, a second PCR ran for about 6 to 11 cycles. TCRdb itself ran the 5' RACE reads through MiXCR, one entry per CDR3 protein. The table lists hundreds of thousands of distinct CDR3 sequences, around 32% of them singletons, with 15% in the top ten. Source material: blood. The source of these receptors is an elderly woman in good health.

Worth noting for this clonotype: A much bigger clone sits one base away, suggesting this may be a read error. CDR3 DNA sequence: TGTGCCAGCGGCCAAGGGGGGACTCTTTACAATCAGCCCCAGCATTTT. Translated: CASGQGGTLYNQPQHF. The J gene is TRBJ1-5, the V gene TRBV3-1; weak D call: TRBD1 (6 bases). The CDR3 runs to 16 residues. Germline-derived CDR1 and CDR2 are LGHDT and YNNKEL (reference sequence).

In this sample, this clonotype turned up many times. The rearrangement uses TRBV7-2 and TRBJ1-1, with 8 bases fitting TRBD1. There are 14 residues in the CDR3. The V and J ends lost 2 bases and 4 bases, in that order; junction bases with no gene match: 3. Germline CDR1 SGHTA, CDR2 FQGNSA. CDR3 sequence reads: CASSLPTGATEAFF. The CDR3 DNA follows: TGTGCCAGCAGCTTACCGACAGGGGCCACTGAAGCTTTCTTT.

The chain has TRBV4-3 and TRBJ1-1; weak D call: TRBD1 (5 bases). The V end was cut by 0 bases, the J end by 4 bases, with 9 bases between. CDR3 length equals 14 residues. CDR1 and CDR2 from the germline V gene are LGHNA and YSLEER. CDR3 DNA: TGCGCCAGCAGCCAAGATATCAGGGTCACTGAAGCTTTCTTT. Its protein product is CASSQDIRVTEAFF.

The rearrangement links TRBV6-2 or TRBV6-3 to TRBJ1-1, with D unclear. Germline V lookup: CDR1 MNHEY, CDR2 SVGEGT. V dropped 2 bases and J dropped 0 bases, with 10 bases sitting between them. The CDR3 is made up of 15 amino acids. The DNA of the CDR3 is TGTGCCAGCAGTTACAGTCCAGATATGAACACTGAAGCTTTCTTT. As protein: CASSYSPDMNTEAFF.

V is TRBV2 and J is TRBJ2-5, with TRBD2 matching 9 bases. The CDR3 sequence is 15 residues long. Germline V gives CDR1 SNHLY, CDR2 FYNNEI. V was pared by 6 bases and J by 11 bases, with 16 bases of the junction left unmatched. The CDR3 loop reads CASRVAGGSYNEQYF. CDR3 DNA: TGTGCCAGCAGGGTCGCGGGGGGGTCGTACAATGAGCAGTACTTC. Drawing the rest from reference TRBV2 and TRBJ2-5, the complete variable domain is EPEVTQTPSHQVTQMGQEVILRCVPISNHLYFYWYRQILGQKVEFLVSFYNNEISEKSEIFDDQFSVERPDGSNFTLKIRSTKLEDSAMYFCASRVAGGSYNEQYFGPGTRLLVL.

This clonotype was counted ten times or more. V is TRBV9 and J is TRBJ2-1; D gene unclear. The CDR3 is 16 amino acids. The V and J ends lost 7 bases and 6 bases respectively, with 23 bases between them. Germline V CDR1 and CDR2: SGDLS, YYNGEE. The CDR3, as DNA: TGTGCCAGCTCCCAAGTTTCCCCAGCCCCCGGCAATGAGCAGTTCTTC. It codes for CASSQVSPAPGNEQFF.